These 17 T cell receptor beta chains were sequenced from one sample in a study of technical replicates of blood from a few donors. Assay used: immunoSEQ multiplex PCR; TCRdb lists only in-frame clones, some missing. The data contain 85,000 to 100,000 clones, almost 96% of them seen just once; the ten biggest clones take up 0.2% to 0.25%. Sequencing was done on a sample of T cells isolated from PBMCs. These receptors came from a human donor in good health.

CDR3 in DNA: TGCGCCAGCAGCCAAGGACTCCCCGACACAGATACGCAGTATTTT. This gives the protein CASSQGLPDTDTQYF. The chain has TRBV4-1 and TRBJ2-3, with unresolved D. This CDR3 is built from 15 residues. Germline CDR1 and CDR2: MGHRA and YSYEKL. Trimming removed 1 base from V and 2 bases from J, with 10 bases in between.

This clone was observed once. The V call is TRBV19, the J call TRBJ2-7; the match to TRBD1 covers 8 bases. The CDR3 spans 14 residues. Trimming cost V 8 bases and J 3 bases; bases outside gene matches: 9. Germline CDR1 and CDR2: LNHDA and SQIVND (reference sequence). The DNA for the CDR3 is TGTGCCAGTGGGGGACAGGCTACGAACTACGAGCAGTACTTC. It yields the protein CASGGQATNYEQYF.

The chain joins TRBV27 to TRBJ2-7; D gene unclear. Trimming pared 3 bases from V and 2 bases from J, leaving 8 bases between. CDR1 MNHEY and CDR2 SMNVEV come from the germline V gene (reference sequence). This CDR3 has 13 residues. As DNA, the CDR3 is TGTGCCAGCAGTTTCGTTGGAGCCTACGAGCAGTACTTC. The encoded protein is CASSFVGAYEQYF.

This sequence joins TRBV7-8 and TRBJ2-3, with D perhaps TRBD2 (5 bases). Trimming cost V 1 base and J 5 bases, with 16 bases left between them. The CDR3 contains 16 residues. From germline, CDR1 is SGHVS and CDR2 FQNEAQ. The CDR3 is CASSLGRFRGLDTQYF. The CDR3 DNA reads TGTGCCAGCAGCTTAGGTCGGTTCCGAGGACTAGATACGCAGTATTTT. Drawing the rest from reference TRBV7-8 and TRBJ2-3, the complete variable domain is GAGVSQSPRYKVAKRGQDVALRCDPISGHVSLFWYQQALGQGPEFLTYFQNEAQLDKSGLPSDRFFAERPEGSVSTLKIQRTQQEDSAVYLCASSLGRFRGLDTQYFGPGTRLTVL.

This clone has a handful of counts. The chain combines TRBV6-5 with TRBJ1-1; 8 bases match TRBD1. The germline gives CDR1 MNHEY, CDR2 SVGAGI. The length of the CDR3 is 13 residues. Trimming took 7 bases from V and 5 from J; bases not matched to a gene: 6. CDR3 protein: CASTLTGGTEAFF. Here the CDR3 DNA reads TGTGCCAGCACCTTAACAGGGGGGACTGAAGCTTTCTTT.

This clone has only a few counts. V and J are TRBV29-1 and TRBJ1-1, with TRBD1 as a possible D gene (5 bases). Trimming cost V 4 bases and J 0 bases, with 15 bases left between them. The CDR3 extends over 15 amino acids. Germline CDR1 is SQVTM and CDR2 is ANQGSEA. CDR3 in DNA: TGCAGCGTTGGGCGGGACCCCAACTTGAACACTGAAGCTTTCTTT. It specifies CSVGRDPNLNTEAFF.

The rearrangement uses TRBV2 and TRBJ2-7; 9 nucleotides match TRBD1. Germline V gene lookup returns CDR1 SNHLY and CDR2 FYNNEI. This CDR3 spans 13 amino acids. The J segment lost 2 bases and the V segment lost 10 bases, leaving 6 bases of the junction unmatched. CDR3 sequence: CATGQGSTYEQYF. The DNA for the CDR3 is TGTGCCACCGGACAGGGGTCGACCTACGAGCAGTACTTC.

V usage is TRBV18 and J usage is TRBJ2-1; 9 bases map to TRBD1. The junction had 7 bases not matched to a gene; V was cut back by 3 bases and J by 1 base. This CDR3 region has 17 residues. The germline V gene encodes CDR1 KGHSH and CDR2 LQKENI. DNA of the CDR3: TGTGCCAGCTCACCGAGATCGACAGGGGGGTCCTACAATGAGCAGTTCTTC. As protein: CASSPRSTGGSYNEQFF.

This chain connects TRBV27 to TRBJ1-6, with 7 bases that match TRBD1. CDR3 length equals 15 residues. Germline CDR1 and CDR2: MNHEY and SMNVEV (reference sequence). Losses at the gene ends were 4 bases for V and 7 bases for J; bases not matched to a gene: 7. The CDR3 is CASSSLGQLNSPLHF. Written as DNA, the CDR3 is TGTGCCAGCAGTTCCCTGGGACAGTTAAATTCACCCCTCCACTTT.

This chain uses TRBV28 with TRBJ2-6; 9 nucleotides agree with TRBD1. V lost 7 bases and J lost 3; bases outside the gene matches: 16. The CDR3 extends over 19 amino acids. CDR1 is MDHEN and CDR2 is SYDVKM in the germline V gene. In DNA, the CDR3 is TGTGCCAGCATCCCGACGGACAGGGGACGCCATCGTGGGGCCAACGTCCTGACTTTC. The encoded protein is CASIPTDRGRHRGANVLTF.

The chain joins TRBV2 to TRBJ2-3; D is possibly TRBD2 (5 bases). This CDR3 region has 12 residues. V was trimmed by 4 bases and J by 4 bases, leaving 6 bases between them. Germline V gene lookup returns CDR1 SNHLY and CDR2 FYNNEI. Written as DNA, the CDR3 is TGTGCCAGCAGTGCGGGATCAGATACGCAGTATTTT. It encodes CASSAGSDTQYF.

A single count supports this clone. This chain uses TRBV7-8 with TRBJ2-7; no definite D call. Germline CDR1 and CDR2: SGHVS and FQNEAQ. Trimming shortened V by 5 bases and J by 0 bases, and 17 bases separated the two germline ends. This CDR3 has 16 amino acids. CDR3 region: CASSHLRLASSYEQYF. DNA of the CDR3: TGTGCCAGCAGCCATCTACGCCTCGCGAGCTCCTACGAGCAGTACTTC.

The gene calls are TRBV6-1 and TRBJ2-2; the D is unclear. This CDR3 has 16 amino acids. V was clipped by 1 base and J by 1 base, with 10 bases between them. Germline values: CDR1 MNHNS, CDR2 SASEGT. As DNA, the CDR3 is TGTGCCAGCAGTGAAGGGTTACTTAGGAACACCGGGGAGCTGTTTTTT. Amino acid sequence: CASSEGLLRNTGELFF.

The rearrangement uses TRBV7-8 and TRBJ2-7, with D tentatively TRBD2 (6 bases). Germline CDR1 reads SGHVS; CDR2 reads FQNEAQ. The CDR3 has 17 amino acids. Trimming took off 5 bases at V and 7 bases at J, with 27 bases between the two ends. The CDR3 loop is CASSPEPPREMSGEQYF. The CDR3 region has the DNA TGTGCCAGCAGCCCCGAGCCACCCCGGGAGATGTCGGGGGAGCAGTACTTC.

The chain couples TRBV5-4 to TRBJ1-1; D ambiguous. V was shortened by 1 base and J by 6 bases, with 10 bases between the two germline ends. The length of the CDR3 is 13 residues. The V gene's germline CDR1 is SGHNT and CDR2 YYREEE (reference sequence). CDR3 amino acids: CASSLTESPEAFF. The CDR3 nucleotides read TGTGCCAGCAGCTTGACAGAAAGTCCTGAAGCTTTCTTT.

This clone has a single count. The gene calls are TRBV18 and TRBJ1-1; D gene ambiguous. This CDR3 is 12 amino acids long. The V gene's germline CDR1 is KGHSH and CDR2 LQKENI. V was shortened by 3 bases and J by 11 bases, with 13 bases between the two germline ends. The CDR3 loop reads CASSPGGREAFF. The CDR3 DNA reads TGTGCCAGCTCACCGGGAGGTCGGGAGGCTTTCTTT.

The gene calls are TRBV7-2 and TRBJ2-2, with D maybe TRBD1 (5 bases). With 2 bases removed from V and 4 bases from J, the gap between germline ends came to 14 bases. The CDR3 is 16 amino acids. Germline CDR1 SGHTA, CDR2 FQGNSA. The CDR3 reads CASSLLLGRTTGELFF. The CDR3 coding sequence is TGTGCCAGCAGCTTACTTCTGGGGCGCACCACCGGGGAGCTGTTTTTT.